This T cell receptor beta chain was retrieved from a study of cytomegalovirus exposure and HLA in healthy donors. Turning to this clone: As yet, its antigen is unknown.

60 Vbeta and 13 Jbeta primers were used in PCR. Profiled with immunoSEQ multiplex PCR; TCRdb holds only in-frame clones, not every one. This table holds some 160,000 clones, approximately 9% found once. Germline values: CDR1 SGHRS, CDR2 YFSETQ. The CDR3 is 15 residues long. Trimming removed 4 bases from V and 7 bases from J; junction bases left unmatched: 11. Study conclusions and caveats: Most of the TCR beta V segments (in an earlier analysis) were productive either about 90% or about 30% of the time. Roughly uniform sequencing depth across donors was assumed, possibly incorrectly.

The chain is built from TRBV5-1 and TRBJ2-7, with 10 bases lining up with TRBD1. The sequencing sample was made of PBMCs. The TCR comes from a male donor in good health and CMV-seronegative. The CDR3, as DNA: TGCGCCAGCAGCGCCTTTGGGACAGGGGCGTGGGAGCAGTACTTC. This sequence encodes CASSAFGTGAWEQYF.